This is a list of T cell receptor beta chains from one sample in a study of post-analysis software for immune sequencing data. TCRdb passed the PCR reads through MiXCR, listing each CDR3 protein once. The sample includes approximately 730,000 distinct CDR3 sequences, less than 35% of them seen just once. Sequenced: blood. The origin of the receptors is a girl under 18 with multiple sclerosis. Both conserved end residues are part of each CDR3. The D gene is left open where the match is weak.

D gene: NA; V gene: TRBV28; J gene: NA; CDR3 protein: CASSTYPSPGLRSYEQYF
D gene: NA; V gene: TRBV7-2; J gene: TRBJ2-6; CDR3 protein: CASSLGGGAGGANVLTF
D gene: NA; V gene: TRBV7-2; J gene: TRBJ2-3; CDR3 protein: CASRLQQTDTQYF
D gene: TRBD1; V gene: TRBV7-2; J gene: TRBJ1-4; CDR3 protein: CASSPGGGGKLFF
D gene: NA; V gene: TRBV18; J gene: TRBJ2-6; CDR3 protein: CASSPVKGSGANVLAF
D gene: TRBD2; V gene: TRBV9; J gene: TRBJ2-2; CDR3 protein: CASSEGLLAPNTGELFF
D gene: NA; V gene: TRBV20-1; J gene: TRBJ2-3; CDR3 protein: CSAREGTDTQYF
D gene: NA; V gene: TRBV12-3/TRBV12-4; J gene: TRBJ2-2; CDR3 protein: CASRGTNTGELFF
D gene: TRBD2; V gene: TRBV5-1; J gene: TRBJ2-5; CDR3 protein: CASIQAGDTGTQYF
D gene: NA; V gene: TRBV20-1; J gene: TRBJ2-1; CDR3 protein: CSARAYGPSSATEYNEQFF
D gene: TRBD2; V gene: TRBV29-1; J gene: TRBJ2-5; CDR3 protein: CSVELPSGYGRETQYF
D gene: NA; V gene: TRBV6-6; J gene: TRBJ2-1; CDR3 protein: CASSRYSRGGGEQVF
D gene: NA; V gene: TRBV20-1; J gene: TRBJ2-4; CDR3 protein: CSASFSRLAKNIQYF
D gene: NA; V gene: TRBV20-1; J gene: TRBJ2-3; CDR3 protein: CSAGTGSGTDTQYF
D gene: NA; V gene: TRBV4-3; J gene: TRBJ1-2; CDR3 protein: CASSQGSSGYTF
D gene: TRBD2; V gene: TRBV5-1; J gene: TRBJ2-1; CDR3 protein: CASALGLASDEQFF
D gene: NA; V gene: TRBV5-1; J gene: TRBJ1-5; CDR3 protein: CASSYVGGSQPQHF
D gene: TRBD1; V gene: TRBV12-3/TRBV12-4; J gene: NA; CDR3 protein: CAGSTGDRGRLETQYF
D gene: TRBD2; V gene: TRBV20-1; J gene: TRBJ2-1; CDR3 protein: CSARLAGGPNEQFF
D gene: NA; V gene: TRBV7-2; J gene: NA; CDR3 protein: CASSPNGGTWGEQYF
D gene: TRBD2; V gene: TRBV15; J gene: TRBJ2-1; CDR3 protein: CATSRTQRTSGFGVYNEQFF
D gene: TRBD2; V gene: TRBV20-1; J gene: TRBJ2-3; CDR3 protein: CSASGRAGGVTDTQYF
D gene: TRBD2; V gene: TRBV11-2; J gene: TRBJ2-7; CDR3 protein: CASSSGLAGGPVTYEQYF
D gene: NA; V gene: TRBV5-1; J gene: TRBJ1-1; CDR3 protein: CASSSSPTPAGANTEAFF
D gene: TRBD2; V gene: TRBV14; J gene: TRBJ2-1; CDR3 protein: CASSYSGRFRDEQFF
D gene: TRBD1; V gene: TRBV10-3; J gene: TRBJ2-1; CDR3 protein: CAIKDRVEQFF
D gene: NA; V gene: TRBV18; J gene: TRBJ2-5; CDR3 protein: CASSPRQQETQYF
D gene: NA; V gene: TRBV7-2; J gene: TRBJ2-3; CDR3 protein: CASSLAPGPVTDTQYF
D gene: NA; V gene: TRBV27; J gene: TRBJ1-3; CDR3 protein: CASSLRGGGGNTIYF